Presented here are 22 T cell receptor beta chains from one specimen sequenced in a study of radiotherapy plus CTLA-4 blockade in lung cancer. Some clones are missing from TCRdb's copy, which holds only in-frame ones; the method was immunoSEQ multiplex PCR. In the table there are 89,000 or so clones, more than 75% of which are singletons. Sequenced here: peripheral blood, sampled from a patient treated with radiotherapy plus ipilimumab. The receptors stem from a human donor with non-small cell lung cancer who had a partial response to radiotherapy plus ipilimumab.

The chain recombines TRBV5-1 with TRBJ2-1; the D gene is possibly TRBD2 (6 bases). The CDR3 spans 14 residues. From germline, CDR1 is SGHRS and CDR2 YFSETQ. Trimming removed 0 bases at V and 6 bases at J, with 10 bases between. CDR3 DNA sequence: TGCGCCAGCAGCTTGGGGCCAGCGGGCAATGAGCAGTTCTTC. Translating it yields CASSLGPAGNEQFF.

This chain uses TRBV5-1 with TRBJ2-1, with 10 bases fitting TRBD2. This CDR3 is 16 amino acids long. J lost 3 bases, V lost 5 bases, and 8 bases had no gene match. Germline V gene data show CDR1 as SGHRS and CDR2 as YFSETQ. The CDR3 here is CASSPTSGTIYNEQFF. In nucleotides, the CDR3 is TGCGCCAGCAGTCCCACTAGCGGGACCATCTACAATGAGCAGTTCTTC.

The CDR3 region is CASSALNQGSEKLFF. CDR3 DNA: TGTGCCAGTAGTGCCCTGAACCAGGGGAGTGAAAAACTGTTTTTT. The V call is TRBV19, the J call TRBJ1-4; TRBD1 is a possible D gene (6 bases). V gave up 5 bases and J gave up 7 bases, with 17 bases separating them. CDR1 and CDR2 (germline): LNHDA, SQIVND (reference sequence). The CDR3 spans 15 residues.

The CDR3 spells CASSLSWGGIHEQYF. The CDR3 DNA sequence: TGCGCCAGCAGCTTGAGTTGGGGGGGGATCCACGAGCAGTACTTC. The chain recombines TRBV5-1 with TRBJ2-7; 7 nucleotides agree with TRBD2. The V gene's germline CDR1 is SGHRS and CDR2 YFSETQ. V lost 1 base, J lost 5 bases, and 9 bases stayed unmatched. The CDR3 loop spans 15 amino acids.

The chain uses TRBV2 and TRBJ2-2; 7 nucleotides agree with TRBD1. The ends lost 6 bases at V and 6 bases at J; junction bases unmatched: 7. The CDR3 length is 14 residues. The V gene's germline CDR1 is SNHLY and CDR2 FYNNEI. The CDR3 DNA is TGTGCCAGCAGGACAGGGACGACTGCCGGGGAGCTGTTTTTT. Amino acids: CASRTGTTAGELFF.

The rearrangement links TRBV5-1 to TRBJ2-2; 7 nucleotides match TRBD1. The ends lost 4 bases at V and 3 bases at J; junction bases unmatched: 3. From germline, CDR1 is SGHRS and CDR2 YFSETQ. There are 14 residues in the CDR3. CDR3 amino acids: CASSPDRYTGELFF. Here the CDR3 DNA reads TGCGCCAGCAGCCCGGACAGGTACACCGGGGAGCTGTTTTTT.

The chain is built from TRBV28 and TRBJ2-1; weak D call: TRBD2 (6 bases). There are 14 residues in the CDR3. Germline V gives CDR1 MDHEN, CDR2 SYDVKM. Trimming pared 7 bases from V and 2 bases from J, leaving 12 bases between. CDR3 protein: CASTPGTPYNEQFF. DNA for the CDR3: TGTGCCAGCACCCCGGGGACTCCCTACAATGAGCAGTTCTTC.

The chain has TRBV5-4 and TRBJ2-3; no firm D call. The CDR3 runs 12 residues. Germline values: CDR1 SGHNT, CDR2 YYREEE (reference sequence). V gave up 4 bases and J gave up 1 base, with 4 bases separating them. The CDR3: CASSPGTDTQYF. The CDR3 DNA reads TGTGCCAGCAGCCCGGGCACAGATACGCAGTATTTT.

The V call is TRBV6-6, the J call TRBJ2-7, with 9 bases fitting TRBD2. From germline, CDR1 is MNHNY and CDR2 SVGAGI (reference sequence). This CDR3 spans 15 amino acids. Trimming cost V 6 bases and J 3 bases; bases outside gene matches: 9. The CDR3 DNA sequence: TGTGCCAGCAGATCGGAGGGTAGCGGGAGCTACGAGCAGTACTTC. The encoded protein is CASRSEGSGSYEQYF.

CDR3: CAAGAAGVDEQFF. The CDR3 DNA reads TGTGCCGCGGGTGCAGCCGGGGTCGATGAGCAGTTCTTC. V is TRBV27 and J is TRBJ2-1, with D possibly being TRBD2 (5 bases). CDR3 size: 13 residues. V shed 11 bases and J shed 8 bases, with 19 bases lying between them. Germline V gene data show CDR1 as MNHEY and CDR2 as SMNVEV (reference sequence).

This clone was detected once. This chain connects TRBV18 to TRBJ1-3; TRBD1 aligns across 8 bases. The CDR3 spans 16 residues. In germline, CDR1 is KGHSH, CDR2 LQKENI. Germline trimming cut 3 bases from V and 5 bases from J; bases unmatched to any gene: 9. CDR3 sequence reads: CASSPSGQGARNTIYF. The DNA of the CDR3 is TGTGCCAGCTCACCCTCCGGGCAGGGGGCTAGAAACACCATATATTTT. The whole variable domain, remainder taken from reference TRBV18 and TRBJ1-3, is NAGVMQNPRHLVRRRGQEARLRCSPMKGHSHVYWYRQLPEEGLKFMVYLQKENIIDESGMPKERFSAEFPKEGPSILRIQQVVRGDSAAYFCASSPSGQGARNTIYFGEGSWLTVV.

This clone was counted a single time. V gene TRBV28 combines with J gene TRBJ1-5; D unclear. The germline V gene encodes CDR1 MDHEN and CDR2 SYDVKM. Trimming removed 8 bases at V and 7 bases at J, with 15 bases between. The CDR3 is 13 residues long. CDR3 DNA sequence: TGTGCCAGCGGCACCCCGGCCGGGCAGCCCCAGCATTTT. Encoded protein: CASGTPAGQPQHF.

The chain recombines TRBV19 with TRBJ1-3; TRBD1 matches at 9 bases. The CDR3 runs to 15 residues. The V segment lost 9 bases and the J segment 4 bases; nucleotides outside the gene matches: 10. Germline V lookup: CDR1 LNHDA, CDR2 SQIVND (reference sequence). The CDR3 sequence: CASQFRTGAGNTIYF. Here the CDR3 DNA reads TGTGCCAGCCAATTCCGGACAGGGGCGGGAAACACCATATATTTT.

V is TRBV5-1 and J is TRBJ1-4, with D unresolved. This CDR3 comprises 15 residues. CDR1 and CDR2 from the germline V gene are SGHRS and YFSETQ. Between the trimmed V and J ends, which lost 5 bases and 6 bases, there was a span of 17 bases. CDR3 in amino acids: CASSFDGRADEKLFF. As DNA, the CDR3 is TGCGCCAGCAGTTTTGATGGGCGGGCGGATGAAAAACTGTTTTTT. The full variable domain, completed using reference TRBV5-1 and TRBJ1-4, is KAGVTQTPRYLIKTRGQQVTLSCSPISGHRSVSWYQQTPGQGLQFLFEYFSETQRNKGNFPGRFSGRQFSNSRSEMNVSTLELGDSALYLCASSFDGRADEKLFFGSGTQLSVL.

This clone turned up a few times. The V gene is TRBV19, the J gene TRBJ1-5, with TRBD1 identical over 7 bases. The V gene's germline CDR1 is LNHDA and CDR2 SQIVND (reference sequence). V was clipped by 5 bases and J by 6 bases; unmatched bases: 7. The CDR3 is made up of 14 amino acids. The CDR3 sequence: CASSSRQGSQPQHF. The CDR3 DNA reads TGTGCCAGTAGTTCTAGACAGGGAAGTCAGCCCCAGCATTTT.

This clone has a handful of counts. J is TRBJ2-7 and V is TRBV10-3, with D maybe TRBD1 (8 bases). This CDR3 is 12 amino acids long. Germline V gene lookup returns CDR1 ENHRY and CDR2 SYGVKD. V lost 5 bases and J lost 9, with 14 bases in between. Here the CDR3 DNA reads TGTGCCATCAGTCCAGGGGGCGGGGGGCAGTACTTC. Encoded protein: CAISPGGGGQYF.

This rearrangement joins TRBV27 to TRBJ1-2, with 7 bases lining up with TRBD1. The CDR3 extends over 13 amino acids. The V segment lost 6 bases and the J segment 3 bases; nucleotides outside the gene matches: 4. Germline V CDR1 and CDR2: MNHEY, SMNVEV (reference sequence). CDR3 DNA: TGTGCCAGCAGAGGACAGGAACACTATGGCTACACCTTC. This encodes CASRGQEHYGYTF.

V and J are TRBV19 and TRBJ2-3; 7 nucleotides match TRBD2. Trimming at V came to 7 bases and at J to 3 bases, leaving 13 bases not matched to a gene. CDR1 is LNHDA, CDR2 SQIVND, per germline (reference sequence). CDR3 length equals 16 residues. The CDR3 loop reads CASKVYGGSGTDTQYF. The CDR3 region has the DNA TGTGCCAGTAAGGTTTATGGGGGTAGCGGGACAGATACGCAGTATTTT.

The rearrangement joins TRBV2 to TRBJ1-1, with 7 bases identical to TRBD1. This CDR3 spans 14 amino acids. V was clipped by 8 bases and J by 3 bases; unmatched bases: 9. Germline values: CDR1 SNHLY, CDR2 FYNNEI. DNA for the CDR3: TGTGCCAGCCAGACAGGGAACGAGGACACTGAAGCTTTCTTT. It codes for CASQTGNEDTEAFF.

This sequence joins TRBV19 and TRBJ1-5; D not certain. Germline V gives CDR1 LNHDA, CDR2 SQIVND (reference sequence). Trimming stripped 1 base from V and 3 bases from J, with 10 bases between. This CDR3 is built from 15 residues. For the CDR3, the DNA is TGTGCCAGTAGTATAGCACGGGGATACAATCAGCCCCAGCATTTT. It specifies CASSIARGYNQPQHF.

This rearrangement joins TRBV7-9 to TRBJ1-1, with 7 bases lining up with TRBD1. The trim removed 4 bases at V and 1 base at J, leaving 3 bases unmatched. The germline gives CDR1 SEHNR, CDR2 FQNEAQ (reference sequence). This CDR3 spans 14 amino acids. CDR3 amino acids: CASSSGQRNTEAFF. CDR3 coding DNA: TGTGCCAGCAGCTCGGGACAGAGGAACACTGAAGCTTTCTTT. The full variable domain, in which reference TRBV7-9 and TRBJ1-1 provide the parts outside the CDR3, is DTGVSQNPRHKITKRGQNVTFRCDPISEHNRLYWYRQTLGQGPEFLTYFQNEAQLEKSRLLSDRFSAERPKGSFSTLEIQRTEQGDSAMYLCASSSGQRNTEAFFGQGTRLTVV.

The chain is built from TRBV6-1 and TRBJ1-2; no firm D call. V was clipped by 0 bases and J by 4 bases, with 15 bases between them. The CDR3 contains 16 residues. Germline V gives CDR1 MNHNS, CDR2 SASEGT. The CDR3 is CASSEAEGLLGYGYTF. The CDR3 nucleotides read TGTGCCAGCAGTGAAGCGGAGGGTTTATTAGGCTATGGCTACACCTTC.